Listed here is a single T cell receptor (beta chain). Measured with immunoSEQ multiplex PCR; TCRdb has only the in-frame clones, and not every one. The table includes approximately 90,000 clones, 86% detected once. The entry originates in a study of control samples from healthy donors and cancer patients. The sequence was obtained from a man aged 25 to 40 in good health. The sequenced material came from blood.

DNA for the CDR3: TGTGCCAGCAGCTTGACATTCTCTGGAAACACCATATATTTT. Translated: CASSLTFSGNTIYF. This rearrangement joins TRBV7-2 to TRBJ1-3; D unresolved. CDR3 size: 14 residues. The V gene lost 3 bases and the J gene lost 0 bases, with 6 bases spanning the gap. Germline V gene lookup returns CDR1 SGHTA and CDR2 FQGNSA.